The rows below give T cell receptor beta chains drawn from one sample of a study of T cell responses to AZD1222 COVID-19 vaccine. Some clones are missing from TCRdb's copy, which holds only in-frame ones; the method was immunoSEQ multiplex PCR. This sample yields 150,000 or so clones, of which under 95% are seen a single time; 9.1% belongs to the top ten. The sequencing used peripheral blood, collected on day 0 of AZD1222 vaccination. These receptors came from an adult in good health. Each CDR3 is given with its conserved first and last residue. The order of the fields is D gene, J gene, clone size, V gene, CDR3 DNA, CDR3 protein. A D gene is named only where the DNA matches it firmly. Rows give clone size only sometimes, using once, few, many, or a class for an expanded clone.

D: .
J: TRBJ2-2
size: .
V: TRBV6-5
DNA: TGTGCCAGCATAGCGCCGGGCACCGGGGAGCTGTTTTTT
CDR3: CASIAPGTGELFF

D: .
J: TRBJ2-4
size: .
V: TRBV7-6
DNA: TGTGCCAGCAGCTTAGCGCTGGGGGGCCGTTCCGACATTCAGTACTTC
CDR3: CASSLALGGRSDIQYF

D: .
J: TRBJ1-5
size: .
V: TRBV24-1
DNA: TGTGCCACCCAACCTAGAGGCCTCAATCAGCCCCAGCATTTT
CDR3: CATQPRGLNQPQHF

D: .
J: TRBJ2-7
size: .
V: TRBV7-9
DNA: TGTGCCAGCAGCAGACAGGTACAGGTAGCCAGACACGAGCAGTACTTC
CDR3: CASSRQVQVARHEQYF

D: TRBD1
J: TRBJ1-1
size: .
V: TRBV6-2/TRBV6-3
DNA: TGTGCCAGCAGTCGCGACAGGGGCGCTTTCTTT
CDR3: CASSRDRGAFF

D: TRBD1
J: TRBJ1-5
size: .
V: TRBV6-2/TRBV6-3
DNA: TGTGCCAGCAGTCTTCACCGACAGGGGGGGAATCAGCCCCAGCATTTT
CDR3: CASSLHRQGGNQPQHF

D: .
J: TRBJ2-1
size: .
V: TRBV19
DNA: TGTGCCAGTAGTATGGAGTGGCGGAATGAGCAGTTCTTC
CDR3: CASSMEWRNEQFF

D: .
J: TRBJ2-7
size: .
V: TRBV6-5
DNA: TGTGCCAGCAGCCAGACCTTGACTAGCTCCTACGAGCAGTACTTC
CDR3: CASSQTLTSSYEQYF

D: .
J: TRBJ2-5
size: .
V: TRBV5-1
DNA: TGCGCCAGCAGCAATCCGGCCGGGCGAGAGACCCAGTACTTC
CDR3: CASSNPAGRETQYF

D: TRBD1
J: TRBJ1-2
size: .
V: TRBV30
DNA: TGTGCCCGAAACCGGGACAGTTATGGCTACACCTTC
CDR3: CARNRDSYGYTF

D: .
J: TRBJ2-5
size: .
V: TRBV9
DNA: TGTGCCAGCAGCGTAGGAGGGGGTGGCGAGACCCAGTACTTC
CDR3: CASSVGGGGETQYF

D: .
J: TRBJ2-4
size: .
V: TRBV7-6
DNA: TGTGCCAGCAGCCGACGGGACGGGAAAAACATTCAGTACTTC
CDR3: CASSRRDGKNIQYF

D: TRBD1
J: TRBJ2-6
size: .
V: TRBV5-1
DNA: TGCGCCAGCAGCTTGTGGTATTTCGGACAGGGGCAGTCTGGGGCCAACGTCCTGACTTTC
CDR3: CASSLWYFGQGQSGANVLTF

D: .
J: TRBJ2-7
size: .
V: TRBV28
DNA: TGTGCCAGCAGTTTCCGGAACAGCCCCTACGAGCAGTACTTC
CDR3: CASSFRNSPYEQYF

D: .
J: TRBJ1-2
size: .
V: TRBV7-2
DNA: TGTGCCAGCAGCCCGCGCAGTAGGGGTCCCCCTTCTAACTATGGCTACACCTTC
CDR3: CASSPRSRGPPSNYGYTF

D: .
J: TRBJ2-2
size: .
V: TRBV19
DNA: TGTGCCAGTAGCCTCGACGGATTCTCTCGGTACACCGGGGAGCTGTTTTTT
CDR3: CASSLDGFSRYTGELFF

D: TRBD2
J: TRBJ2-6
size: .
V: TRBV7-3
DNA: TGTGCCAGCAGCTTCCACCCCGCGGGGGGTCACTCTGGGGCCAACGTCCTGACTTTC
CDR3: CASSFHPAGGHSGANVLTF

D: .
J: TRBJ2-7
size: .
V: TRBV5-1
DNA: TGCGCCAGCAGCTTGGGGTACGAGCAGTACTTC
CDR3: CASSLGYEQYF

D: TRBD1
J: TRBJ2-1
size: .
V: TRBV5-8
DNA: TGTGCCAGCAGCCACGGGACAGGGAGTATTGAGCAGTTCTTC
CDR3: CASSHGTGSIEQFF

D: TRBD1
J: TRBJ1-2
size: once
V: TRBV6-5
DNA: TGTGCCAGCAGCCAGGACAGGGGAATTGGCTACACCTTC
CDR3: CASSQDRGIGYTF

D: TRBD1
J: TRBJ1-1
size: .
V: TRBV28
DNA: TGTGCCAGCAGGCGGGGACAGCCGAACACTGAAGCTTTCTTT
CDR3: CASRRGQPNTEAFF

D: .
J: TRBJ1-2
size: .
V: TRBV5-6
DNA: TGTGCCAGCAGCTTAGGTGATCCCTATGGCTACACCTTC
CDR3: CASSLGDPYGYTF

D: .
J: TRBJ1-5
size: .
V: TRBV7-2
DNA: TGTGCCAGCACCGGTGGAGGGGGCAATCAGCCCCAGCATTTT
CDR3: CASTGGGGNQPQHF

D: .
J: TRBJ1-5
size: .
V: TRBV6-1
DNA: TGTGCCAGCAGTGATCGGGTGGGCAATCAGCCCCAGCATTTT
CDR3: CASSDRVGNQPQHF

D: .
J: TRBJ1-1
size: .
V: TRBV6-5
DNA: TGTGCCAGCAGGGACAGTTTGAACACTGAAGCTTTCTTT
CDR3: CASRDSLNTEAFF

D: .
J: TRBJ1-1
size: .
V: TRBV6-5
DNA: TGTGCCAGCAGTTCGCTGGAGGGGATGAACACTGAAGCTTTCTTT
CDR3: CASSSLEGMNTEAFF

D: .
J: TRBJ1-1
size: .
V: TRBV4-1
DNA: TGCGCCAGCAGCCAAGAAGGCCGGAACACTGAAGCTTTCTTT
CDR3: CASSQEGRNTEAFF

D: TRBD1
J: TRBJ1-6
size: .
V: TRBV2
DNA: TGTGCCAGCAGAATAGGACAGGGGAAATCACCCCTCCACTTT
CDR3: CASRIGQGKSPLHF

D: .
J: TRBJ1-2
size: .
V: TRBV6-1
DNA: TGTGCCAGCAGTTCGAATGGCTACACCTTC
CDR3: CASSSNGYTF

D: TRBD1
J: TRBJ1-2
size: few
V: TRBV19
DNA: TGTGCCAGTAGTATTACCGGACAGGCCCGAGGTCAAGGCTACACCTTC
CDR3: CASSITGQARGQGYTF

D: TRBD2
J: TRBJ2-2
size: once
V: TRBV4-3
DNA: TGCGCCAGCAGCCAAGTCCCCAACGGGGGGGGTCACACCGGGGAGCTGTTTTTT
CDR3: CASSQVPNGGGHTGELFF

D: .
J: TRBJ1-1
size: once
V: TRBV5-4
DNA: TGTGCCAGCAGCTTGGGTTGGCAGATGAACACTGAAGCTTTCTTT
CDR3: CASSLGWQMNTEAFF

D: .
J: TRBJ1-2
size: once
V: TRBV6-5
DNA: TGTGCCAGCAGCAGACGGCAGACTAACTATGGCTACACCTTC
CDR3: CASSRRQTNYGYTF

D: .
J: TRBJ2-7
size: .
V: TRBV7-9
DNA: TGTGCCAGCAGCGTACACACCGGGACCGCCTCCTACGAGCAGTACTTC
CDR3: CASSVHTGTASYEQYF

D: TRBD2
J: TRBJ2-1
size: .
V: TRBV19
DNA: TGTGCCAGTGCCTCGGGAGGGACTAGCGGGGGGAACAAGCAGTTCTTC
CDR3: CASASGGTSGGNKQFF

D: TRBD1
J: TRBJ1-1
size: .
V: TRBV19
DNA: TGTGCCAGTAGCAGAGGACAGGGGAACACTGAAGCTTTCTTT
CDR3: CASSRGQGNTEAFF

D: TRBD1
J: TRBJ1-2
size: .
V: TRBV7-2
DNA: TGTGCCAGCAGCTTAGCTGGAGGAGGGGGACAGGGGGTTTTC
CDR3: CASSLAGGGGQGVF

D: TRBD1
J: TRBJ1-6
size: .
V: TRBV30
DNA: TGTGCCTGGAGCCCGGACAGGGGGCGATCACCCCTCCACTTT
CDR3: CAWSPDRGRSPLHF

D: TRBD1
J: TRBJ1-2
size: .
V: TRBV4-3
DNA: TGCGCCAGCAGCCACTATCCGGGACAGGGGGGTGGCTACACCTTC
CDR3: CASSHYPGQGGGYTF

D: .
J: TRBJ2-1
size: .
V: TRBV12-3/TRBV12-4
DNA: TGTGCCAGCAGTTTAAGGAGGGATGAGCAGTTCTTC
CDR3: CASSLRRDEQFF

D: .
J: TRBJ2-7
size: .
V: TRBV2
DNA: TGTGCCAGCAGTCCCTTCGGCCGCGCGGGAGAGCAGTACTTC
CDR3: CASSPFGRAGEQYF

D: .
J: TRBJ1-3
size: .
V: TRBV28
DNA: TGTGCCAGCAGTCCCACCTTAAGGGGCGGGGGCTCTGGAAACACCATATATTTT
CDR3: CASSPTLRGGGSGNTIYF

D: TRBD1
J: TRBJ2-3
size: .
V: TRBV7-2
DNA: TGTGCCAGCAGCAGGACAGGGGTCTACACAGATACGCAGTATTTT
CDR3: CASSRTGVYTDTQYF

D: .
J: TRBJ2-3
size: .
V: TRBV5-1
DNA: TGCGCCAGCAGCCTCCTCTACGGGCTCGGACCCAGACCAGATACGCAGTATTTT
CDR3: CASSLLYGLGPRPDTQYF

D: .
J: TRBJ2-1
size: .
V: TRBV9
DNA: TGTGCCAGCAGCGTAGATGGCAGGGTCAATGAGCAGTTCTTC
CDR3: CASSVDGRVNEQFF

D: .
J: TRBJ1-2
size: .
V: TRBV5-4
DNA: TGTGCCAGCAGCTTGGAGGTTACAGCTAACTATGGCTACACCTTC
CDR3: CASSLEVTANYGYTF

D: TRBD1
J: TRBJ1-3
size: .
V: TRBV9
DNA: TGTGCCAGCAGCGTACGACAGGGGTGGGACACCATATATTTT
CDR3: CASSVRQGWDTIYF